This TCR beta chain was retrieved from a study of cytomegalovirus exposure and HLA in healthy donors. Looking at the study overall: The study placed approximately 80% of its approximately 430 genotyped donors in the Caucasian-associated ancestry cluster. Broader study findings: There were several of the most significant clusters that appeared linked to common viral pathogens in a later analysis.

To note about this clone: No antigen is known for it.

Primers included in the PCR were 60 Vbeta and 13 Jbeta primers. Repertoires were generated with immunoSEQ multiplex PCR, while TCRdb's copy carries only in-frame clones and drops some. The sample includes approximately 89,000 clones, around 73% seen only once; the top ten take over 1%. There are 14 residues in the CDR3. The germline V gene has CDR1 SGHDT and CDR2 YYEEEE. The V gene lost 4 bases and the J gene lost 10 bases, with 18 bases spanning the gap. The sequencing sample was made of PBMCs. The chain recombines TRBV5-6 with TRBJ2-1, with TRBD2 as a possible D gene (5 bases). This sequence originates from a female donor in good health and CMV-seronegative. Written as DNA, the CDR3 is TGTGCCAGCAGCCCCTATACCCCCCTAGCAGAGCAGTTCTTC. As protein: CASSPYTPLAEQFF.